This entry concerns a single T cell receptor beta chain. What it binds is unknown. cDNA synthesis used the whole RNA isolate, giving expressed TCRB sequences. There were around 3.5 million reads on average in the naive, central memory and regulatory T cell samples. Generated by immunoSEQ multiplex PCR, the TCRdb table keeps only in-frame clones and is missing some. The repertoire holds 640,000 or so clones, with under 15% as singletons. Blood was collected once per donor into heparin, averaging approximately 0.12 L. The source of the sample is a study of beta chain features in type 1 diabetes. The study, taken as a whole, reports: Any HLA type influence on TCRB rearrangement was left unresolved here. The naive, central memory and Treg TCRB repertoires looked more alike in patients than they did in healthy donors. The study found moderately but significantly shorter TCRB CDR3s in all four CD4+ subsets of Type 1 diabetes patients.

This clonotype was sampled from a man between 18 and 29 years old with type 1 diabetes. The specimen was naive CD4+ T cells from blood.

CDR3 DNA sequence: TGTGCCAGTAGTGATGGGCATAGCTCCTACAATGAGCAGTTCTTC. This codes for CASSDGHSSYNEQFF. V is TRBV19 and J is TRBJ2-1; D is unclear. The CDR3 contains 15 residues. Germline V lookup: CDR1 LNHDA, CDR2 SQIVND (reference sequence). Trimming shortened V by 5 bases and J by 0 bases, and 11 bases separated the two germline ends.